A single sample gave rise to the 14 T cell receptor beta chains below, sequenced in a study of immune characteristics of hereditary and idiopathic chronic pancreatitis. The pancreas tissue came from patients undergoing total pancreatectomy with islet autotransplantation. The assay was immunoSEQ multiplex PCR, and TCRdb's table has in-frame clones only and misses some. The table lists around 10,000 clones, more than 75% of them singletons, with 14% in the top ten. Sequenced material: pancreas tissue with idiopathic chronic pancreatitis. Source of these receptors: a human donor with chronic pancreatitis.

The V gene is TRBV18, the J gene TRBJ2-3; D is possibly TRBD2 (5 bases). V was shortened by 2 bases and J by 6 bases, with 15 bases between the two germline ends. The V gene's germline CDR1 is KGHSH and CDR2 LQKENI. The CDR3 is made up of 15 amino acids. The CDR3 nucleotides read TGTGCCAGCTCACCAAGGGCGGGTGCTGGGGATACGCAGTATTTT. Protein sequence: CASSPRAGAGDTQYF.

The sample holds a few counts of this clone. V gene TRBV7-9 combines with J gene TRBJ1-4, with a possible D match to TRBD1 (6 bases). Germline V gives CDR1 SEHNR, CDR2 FQNEAQ (reference sequence). V lost 4 bases, J lost 8 bases, and 14 bases lay in between. CDR3 size: 14 residues. The chain's CDR3 is CASSWTAAGEKLFF. The CDR3 DNA reads as TGTGCCAGCAGCTGGACAGCTGCAGGCGAAAAACTGTTTTTT. Using reference TRBV7-9 and TRBJ1-4 for the parts outside the CDR3, the full variable domain is DTGVSQNPRHKITKRGQNVTFRCDPISEHNRLYWYRQTLGQGPEFLTYFQNEAQLEKSRLLSDRFSAERPKGSFSTLEIQRTEQGDSAMYLCASSWTAAGEKLFFGSGTQLSVL.

The CDR3 coding sequence is TGTGCCAGCAGCTTAGGGATCCAAGAGACCCAGTACTTC. The encoded protein is CASSLGIQETQYF. V usage is TRBV7-9 and J usage is TRBJ2-5; D is unresolved. Germline V CDR1 and CDR2: SEHNR, FQNEAQ (reference sequence). V lost 1 base to trimming and J lost 1 base, with 4 bases between them. This CDR3 contains 13 residues.

This clone came up a few times. V is TRBV25-1 and J is TRBJ1-4; D possibly corresponds to TRBD1 (6 bases). The germline V gene encodes CDR1 MGHDK and CDR2 SYGVNS. V lost 3 bases, J lost 12 bases, and 11 bases lay in between. CDR3 size: 12 residues. The CDR3 DNA reads as TGTGCCAGCAGTGAGGACAGTACTCAACTGTTTTTT. This translates into CASSEDSTQLFF.

This chain links TRBV7-9 with TRBJ2-7; D is ambiguous. The CDR3 totals 13 residues. CDR1 is SEHNR, CDR2 FQNEAQ, per germline (reference sequence). Trimming pared 4 bases from V and 3 bases from J, leaving 10 bases between. The CDR3 here is CASSSTAFYEQYF. The CDR3 DNA follows: TGTGCCAGCAGCTCGACGGCTTTCTACGAGCAGTACTTC.

This CDR3 reads CASSIYMGTNTEAFF. The CDR3 nucleotides read TGTGCCAGTAGTATATACATGGGAACGAACACTGAAGCTTTCTTT. This chain links TRBV19 with TRBJ1-1; D uncertain. Trimming took 2 bases from V and 1 from J, leaving 11 bases between them. The CDR3 has 15 amino acids. Germline V gene sequence: CDR1 LNHDA, CDR2 SQIVND (reference sequence).

This clone was seen only a few times. The chain employs TRBV6-5 and TRBJ1-6; D uncertain. Trimming left V 2 bases short and J 7 bases short, with 6 bases between. The CDR3 length is 13 residues. CDR1 is MNHEY and CDR2 is SVGAGI in the germline V gene. The CDR3 loop is CASSYGLNSPLHF. CDR3 in DNA: TGTGCCAGCAGTTACGGGTTAAATTCACCCCTCCACTTT.

The V and J genes are TRBV9 and TRBJ2-3, with 14 positions matching TRBD2. The CDR3 runs to 15 residues. Germline lookup yields CDR1 SGDLS and CDR2 YYNGEE. Trimming took 0 bases from V and 6 from J; bases not matched to a gene: 0. The CDR3 DNA reads TGTGCCAGCAGCGTAGGACTAGCGGGGGGGGATACGCAGTATTTT. The encoded protein is CASSVGLAGGDTQYF.

A few counts support this clone. The rearrangement links TRBV5-1 to TRBJ2-2; 9 bases agree with TRBD1. Trimming took 4 bases from V and 7 from J; bases not matched to a gene: 11. This CDR3 is built from 16 residues. Germline V gives CDR1 SGHRS, CDR2 YFSETQ. The CDR3 is CASSLSTGGGGGELFF. The CDR3 bases are TGCGCCAGCAGCCTTTCAACAGGGGGCGGCGGCGGGGAGCTGTTTTTT.

This rearrangement joins TRBV5-6 to TRBJ1-6; 7 bases map to TRBD1. Germline values: CDR1 SGHDT, CDR2 YYEEEE. CDR3 size: 18 residues. V shed 0 bases and J 8 bases; nucleotides not matched to a gene: 14. CDR3: CASSLGDSYFSADSPLHF. As DNA, the CDR3 is TGTGCCAGCAGCTTGGGGGACAGCTATTTTTCGGCGGATTCACCCCTCCACTTT. Looking up the rest from reference TRBV5-6 and TRBJ1-6 gives the full variable domain: DAGVTQSPTHLIKTRGQQVTLRCSPKSGHDTVSWYQQALGQGPQFIFQYYEEEERQRGNFPDRFSGHQFPNYSSELNVNALLLGDSALYLCASSLGDSYFSADSPLHFGNGTRLTVT.

V is TRBV5-1 and J is TRBJ2-2; tentatively, D is TRBD1 (6 bases). This CDR3 contains 15 residues. V lost 1 base, J lost 0 bases, and 7 bases lay in between. The germline V gene has CDR1 SGHRS and CDR2 YFSETQ. CDR3 loop: CASSLTGSNTGELFF. In nucleotides, the CDR3 is TGCGCCAGCAGCTTGACAGGGTCGAACACCGGGGAGCTGTTTTTT.

The rearrangement links TRBV7-9 to TRBJ1-2; D remains ambiguous. V was pared by 5 bases and J by 5 bases, with 18 bases between. The CDR3 covers 15 residues. CDR1 and CDR2 (germline): SEHNR, FQNEAQ (reference sequence). CDR3 nucleotide sequence: TGTGCCAGCAGCCTGAACCTACTTAATCTTTATGGCTACACCTTC. It codes for CASSLNLLNLYGYTF.

The chain joins TRBV7-8 to TRBJ1-4; 11 positions match TRBD1. V gave up 1 base and J gave up 4 bases; unmatched junction bases: 11. The germline CDR1 and CDR2 sequences are SGHVS and FQNEAQ. This CDR3 region has 19 residues. The CDR3 protein is CASSLGISGQGAFNEKLFF. CDR3 nucleotides: TGTGCCAGCAGCTTAGGAATTAGCGGACAGGGGGCTTTTAATGAAAAACTGTTTTTT.

The chain combines TRBV6-5 with TRBJ1-3; TRBD1 matches 9 bases. Germline V CDR1 and CDR2: MNHEY, SVGAGI. This CDR3 spans 14 amino acids. The trim removed 11 bases at V and 4 bases at J, leaving 9 bases unmatched. The chain's CDR3 is CAGGTGGGGNTIYF. The CDR3 DNA is TGTGCCGGCGGAACAGGGGGCGGAGGAAACACCATATATTTT.